A selection of T cell receptor beta chains follows, all from one sample in a study of cytomegalovirus exposure and HLA in healthy donors. Assay used: immunoSEQ multiplex PCR; TCRdb lists only in-frame clones, some missing. The sample shows over 200,000 clones, around nine tenths of them seen only once. Input material: PBMCs. These TCRs come from a woman younger than 35 in good health and CMV-seronegative. The CDR3 runs from the conserved cysteine through the conserved F or W. The order of the fields is CDR3 DNA, CDR3 protein, D gene, J gene, clone size, V gene. A D gene is named only where the DNA matches it firmly. The size field is filled for only some rows; it gives once, few, many or a size class.

CDR3 DNA: TGTGCCAGCAGCTTATGGTCTGTCGGGGGAGCGGACGAGCAGTACTTC
CDR3 protein: CASSLWSVGGADEQYF
D gene: -
J gene: TRBJ2-7
clone size: -
V gene: TRBV7-2

CDR3 DNA: TGTGCCAGCAGTTTTCGGTCAGGACAGCCCCAGCATTTT
CDR3 protein: CASSFRSGQPQHF
D gene: -
J gene: TRBJ1-5
clone size: -
V gene: TRBV27

CDR3 DNA: TGCGCCAGCAGCCAACACGGGGTTGTCCAAGAGACCCAGTACTTC
CDR3 protein: CASSQHGVVQETQYF
D gene: -
J gene: TRBJ2-5
clone size: -
V gene: TRBV4-1

CDR3 DNA: TGTGCCAGCGGCCAAAACAGTCCTAGCGGCTCCTTCCCCACAGATACGCAGTATTTT
CDR3 protein: CASGQNSPSGSFPTDTQYF
D gene: TRBD2
J gene: TRBJ2-3
clone size: -
V gene: TRBV7-2

CDR3 DNA: TGCGCCAGCAGTGAGTCGAAAGCGGGGGGGCCAAGGTCCTACAATGAGCAGTTCTTC
CDR3 protein: CASSESKAGGPRSYNEQFF
D gene: TRBD2
J gene: TRBJ2-1
clone size: -
V gene: TRBV10-1

CDR3 DNA: TGTGCCAGCAGCCTTGGGACAGGGCTTTCCTACGAGCAGTACTTC
CDR3 protein: CASSLGTGLSYEQYF
D gene: TRBD1
J gene: TRBJ2-7
clone size: -
V gene: TRBV4-2

CDR3 DNA: TGTGCCAGCAGCTTGTCAGGGCTCACAGATACGCAGTATTTT
CDR3 protein: CASSLSGLTDTQYF
D gene: -
J gene: TRBJ2-3
clone size: -
V gene: TRBV7-3

CDR3 DNA: TGTGCCAGCAGGTTGACAGGGGGGAGCGAGCAGTACTTC
CDR3 protein: CASRLTGGSEQYF
D gene: TRBD1
J gene: TRBJ2-7
clone size: -
V gene: TRBV5-8

CDR3 DNA: TGTGCCAGCAGCTGGTCAGGATCAGACACCATATATTTT
CDR3 protein: CASSWSGSDTIYF
D gene: -
J gene: TRBJ1-3
clone size: few
V gene: TRBV5-4

CDR3 DNA: TGTGCCAGCAGCGTAGGACAGGGACCTACCGACGAGCAGTACTTC
CDR3 protein: CASSVGQGPTDEQYF
D gene: TRBD1
J gene: TRBJ2-7
clone size: -
V gene: TRBV9

CDR3 DNA: TGTGCCAGCAGTGTCCAGGGTCGGGAGCAGTACTTC
CDR3 protein: CASSVQGREQYF
D gene: -
J gene: TRBJ2-7
clone size: -
V gene: TRBV2

CDR3 DNA: TGCGCCAGCAGCCAAGACCAGGGAACCGGGGAGCTGTTTTTT
CDR3 protein: CASSQDQGTGELFF
D gene: -
J gene: TRBJ2-2
clone size: -
V gene: TRBV4-1

CDR3 DNA: TGTGCCAGCAGCGTCGACAGGGCTAATGAAAAACTGTTTTTT
CDR3 protein: CASSVDRANEKLFF
D gene: TRBD1
J gene: TRBJ1-4
clone size: -
V gene: TRBV9

CDR3 DNA: TGCGCCAGCAGCTCCCAGGGCGGGGTGGCCAAAAACATTCAGTACTTC
CDR3 protein: CASSSQGGVAKNIQYF
D gene: -
J gene: TRBJ2-4
clone size: -
V gene: TRBV5-1

CDR3 DNA: TGTGCCAGCAGCTTGGCGTTGGGCACTGGGAACACTGAAGCTTTCTTT
CDR3 protein: CASSLALGTGNTEAFF
D gene: -
J gene: TRBJ1-1
clone size: -
V gene: TRBV5-8

CDR3 DNA: TGTGCCAGCACCGCCATCGGGTCCGAGCAGTACTTC
CDR3 protein: CASTAIGSEQYF
D gene: -
J gene: TRBJ2-7
clone size: -
V gene: TRBV6-5

CDR3 DNA: TGTGCCAGCAGCGTAGCTTTCAGCTCTGGGGCCAACGTCCTGACTTTC
CDR3 protein: CASSVAFSSGANVLTF
D gene: -
J gene: TRBJ2-6
clone size: once
V gene: TRBV9

CDR3 DNA: TGTGCCAGCAGAGGAAGGGACAGGGAAAAAGGAAACACCATATATTTT
CDR3 protein: CASRGRDREKGNTIYF
D gene: TRBD1
J gene: TRBJ1-3
clone size: -
V gene: TRBV2

CDR3 DNA: TGTGCCAGCAGTTCTCTCGGGGGGGCCAATCAGCCCCAGCATTTT
CDR3 protein: CASSSLGGANQPQHF
D gene: -
J gene: TRBJ1-5
clone size: -
V gene: TRBV6-5

CDR3 DNA: TGTGCCAGCAGCCAAGGTAGCGGGGAGCTGTTTTTT
CDR3 protein: CASSQGSGELFF
D gene: -
J gene: TRBJ2-2
clone size: -
V gene: TRBV14

CDR3 DNA: TGCGCCAGCAGGGCGGGACAGGGGGCGATCAATGAGCAGTTCTTC
CDR3 protein: CASRAGQGAINEQFF
D gene: TRBD1
J gene: TRBJ2-1
clone size: -
V gene: TRBV10-1

CDR3 DNA: TGTGCCAGCAGCCTGGACAGGGAAATTCCTGAAGCTTTCTTT
CDR3 protein: CASSLDREIPEAFF
D gene: TRBD1
J gene: TRBJ1-1
clone size: -
V gene: TRBV5-4

CDR3 DNA: TGTGCCATCAAAGGGGACACAGATACGCAGTATTTT
CDR3 protein: CAIKGDTDTQYF
D gene: -
J gene: TRBJ2-3
clone size: -
V gene: TRBV10-3

CDR3 DNA: TGCGCCAGCAGCCAGACCCATTCGGGACAGGCTTCCTACGAGCAGTACTTC
CDR3 protein: CASSQTHSGQASYEQYF
D gene: TRBD1
J gene: TRBJ2-7
clone size: -
V gene: TRBV4-1

CDR3 DNA: TGTGCCAGCAGCTTGGTTCTAGCCGACTCCTACGAGCAGTACTTC
CDR3 protein: CASSLVLADSYEQYF
D gene: -
J gene: TRBJ2-7
clone size: -
V gene: TRBV5-5

CDR3 DNA: TGTGCCAGCAGCCCCCCCCCGGGTGGCTACACCTTC
CDR3 protein: CASSPPPGGYTF
D gene: -
J gene: TRBJ1-2
clone size: -
V gene: TRBV9

CDR3 DNA: TGTGCCAGCTCACCACCTCAGTACAATGAGCAGTTCTTC
CDR3 protein: CASSPPQYNEQFF
D gene: -
J gene: TRBJ2-1
clone size: few
V gene: TRBV18

CDR3 DNA: TGTGCCAGCAGTCCCCGCCCGGGACTAGCGGGAGGGTCGAACGAGCAGTACTTC
CDR3 protein: CASSPRPGLAGGSNEQYF
D gene: TRBD2
J gene: TRBJ2-7
clone size: -
V gene: TRBV27

CDR3 DNA: TGTGCCAGCAGGAAAGGGACAGGGGGCCAATACACTGAAGCTTTCTTT
CDR3 protein: CASRKGTGGQYTEAFF
D gene: -
J gene: TRBJ1-1
clone size: -
V gene: TRBV21-1

CDR3 DNA: TGTGCCAGCAGTACTTCCGGCATACGGGAGTATTTT
CDR3 protein: CASSTSGIREYF
D gene: -
J gene: TRBJ2-3
clone size: once
V gene: TRBV28

CDR3 DNA: TGCGCCAGCAGCCAAGATAGCAGGGACAGGGCGGGTAATGAGCAGTTCTTC
CDR3 protein: CASSQDSRDRAGNEQFF
D gene: TRBD1
J gene: TRBJ2-1
clone size: once
V gene: TRBV4-1

CDR3 DNA: TGTGCCAGCATGAGGGAGGGTGGCTACACCTTC
CDR3 protein: CASMREGGYTF
D gene: -
J gene: TRBJ1-2
clone size: -
V gene: TRBV2

CDR3 DNA: TGTGCCAGCAATAGGGGAAAGGGCAATCAGCCCCAGCATTTT
CDR3 protein: CASNRGKGNQPQHF
D gene: -
J gene: TRBJ1-5
clone size: -
V gene: TRBV6-1

CDR3 DNA: TGTGCCAGCAGTTTAATAGCGGGGGCTTACAATGAGCAGTTCTTC
CDR3 protein: CASSLIAGAYNEQFF
D gene: TRBD2
J gene: TRBJ2-1
clone size: -
V gene: TRBV27

CDR3 DNA: TGTGCCAGCTTACCGCCCTCGGTTCCGAACACTGAAGCTTTCTTT
CDR3 protein: CASLPPSVPNTEAFF
D gene: -
J gene: TRBJ1-1
clone size: once
V gene: TRBV7-9

CDR3 DNA: TGTGCCAGCAAGGCCGACAGGGATAACTATGGCTACACCTTC
CDR3 protein: CASKADRDNYGYTF
D gene: TRBD1
J gene: TRBJ1-2
clone size: once
V gene: TRBV6-4

CDR3 DNA: TGTGCCAGCTCAACGACAGGGCTCCGGACTGAAGCTTTCTTT
CDR3 protein: CASSTTGLRTEAFF
D gene: TRBD1
J gene: TRBJ1-1
clone size: -
V gene: TRBV18

CDR3 DNA: TGTGCCAGCAGCTTACAGGGGGTTTTCACTGAAGCTTTCTTT
CDR3 protein: CASSLQGVFTEAFF
D gene: TRBD1
J gene: TRBJ1-1
clone size: once
V gene: TRBV7-9

CDR3 DNA: TGTGCCAGCAGCAGACCGCCGGGACAGAACAATGAGCAGTTCTTC
CDR3 protein: CASSRPPGQNNEQFF
D gene: TRBD1
J gene: TRBJ2-1
clone size: -
V gene: TRBV5-5

CDR3 DNA: TGCGCCAGCAGCCAAGGGGGAATTTTGGACAGGACTCTGAACACTGAAGCTTTCTTT
CDR3 protein: CASSQGGILDRTLNTEAFF
D gene: TRBD1
J gene: TRBJ1-1
clone size: -
V gene: TRBV4-3

CDR3 DNA: TGTGCCAGCAGCCACAGGGGGTCCTACGAGCAGTACTTC
CDR3 protein: CASSHRGSYEQYF
D gene: TRBD1
J gene: TRBJ2-7
clone size: -
V gene: TRBV7-2

CDR3 DNA: TGCGCCAGCAGCTTGGGACAGCATCACTACAATGAGCAGTTCTTC
CDR3 protein: CASSLGQHHYNEQFF
D gene: -
J gene: TRBJ2-1
clone size: -
V gene: TRBV5-1

CDR3 DNA: TGTGCCATCAGTGAGTTGCGGGGGAGCTCCTACAATGAGCAGTTCTTC
CDR3 protein: CAISELRGSSYNEQFF
D gene: TRBD2
J gene: TRBJ2-1
clone size: -
V gene: TRBV10-3

CDR3 DNA: TGTGCCAGCAGCTTAGACCCAGGGGATGGCTACACCTTC
CDR3 protein: CASSLDPGDGYTF
D gene: -
J gene: TRBJ1-2
clone size: -
V gene: TRBV7-2